This T cell receptor (beta chain) was sequenced in a study of T cells in Graves' hyperthyroidism and ophthalmopathy. Points from the study as a whole: In blood, most of the thyroid clonotypes expanded above 0.001 were also present.

Amplified regions were TCR beta CDR3 sequences from RNA transcripts. When the TCR CDR3 underwent first-round RT-PCR, the HTBI primer set was used. TCRdb re-derived calls from the multiplex PCR reads in MiXCR, one entry per CDR3 protein. The top ten hold 15% to 20% of the sample, which has 460,000 or so distinct CDR3 sequences, over 13% seen once. This clonotype was detected ten times or more. The antigen is unknown. The CDR3 is 16 residues long. Germline V gene lookup returns CDR1 MNHNS and CDR2 SASEGT. V gave up 10 bases and J gave up 6 bases, with 25 bases separating them. The authors deemed Graves' hyperthyroidism stable absent ophthalmopathy progression within 18 months. The study excluded patients with uncontrolled infection, other autoimmune disease, pregnancy or lactation. Out of approximately 10 ml of fresh peripheral blood came the PBMCs.

The V gene is TRBV6-1, the J gene TRBJ1-5; D might be TRBD1 (6 bases). Material for sequencing was blood. This TCR was sampled from a woman between 18 and 29 years old with Graves' hyperthyroidism. The CDR3 here is CAITGGRGSMSQPQHF. The CDR3 DNA follows: TGTGCCATCACTGGAGGCAGGGGAAGTATGAGTCAGCCCCAGCATTTT.